A single TCR beta chain is shown here with its context. Its antigen is unknown. Trimming took 2 bases from V and 2 from J, leaving 3 bases between them. The CDR3 is made up of 11 amino acids. Germline assignment: CDR1 GTSNPN and CDR2 SVGIG (reference sequence). Using immunoSEQ multiplex PCR, the repertoire was profiled, and TCRdb retains in-frame clones only, with some absent. The profile covers nearly 50,000 clones, with 85% to 90% appearing a single time and about 11% taken by the ten largest. The data belong to a study of CD4+ T cells in melanoma. Study-wide results and limits: A reported correlation linked neoantigen-specific CD4+ T cells to CD8+, macrophage and B cell function. Diverse differentiation states were reported for melanoma neoantigen-specific CD4+ T cells.

Input material: peripheral blood. The receptor was isolated from a human donor with melanoma. J is TRBJ2-5 and V is TRBV30; D is unclear. The CDR3 DNA reads as TGTGCCTGGAGTATACAAGAGACCCAGTACTTC. This codes for CAWSIQETQYF.